What follows is one TCR beta chain and its context. The antigen remains unidentified. The source of the sample is a study of cytomegalovirus exposure and HLA in healthy donors. Study at large: Sequencing of 150 million to 200 million T cells in an earlier analysis found some 100 million unique TCR beta sequences.

Amplification used 60 Vbeta primers and 13 Jbeta primers. Some clones are missing from TCRdb's copy, which holds only in-frame ones; the method was immunoSEQ multiplex PCR. The table shows about 200,000 clones, with 80% occurring only once. General study findings and limits: The sole available immune exposure information was CMV serostatus. Reportedly, cytomegalovirus status was diagnosed with high sensitivity and specificity.

The CDR3 runs 15 residues. With V trimmed by 2 bases and J by 3 bases, 5 bases remained unmatched. Germline CDR1 is SGHTA and CDR2 is FQGTGA. At collection, donors were nominally healthy, but unrecorded immune exposures were probable. The sample consisted of PBMCs. This clonotype was sampled from a woman between 40 and 55 years old in good health and CMV-seronegative. This chain uses TRBV7-3 with TRBJ2-3; 7 bases fit TRBD2. The CDR3 DNA sequence: TGTGCCAGCAGCTTAGGCGGGAGAGGTACAGATACGCAGTATTTT. Protein product: CASSLGGRGTDTQYF.